These 19 T cell receptor beta chains originate from one sample sequenced in a study of CD8 T cells in ankylosing spondylitis. From the 5' RACE reads, TCRdb called clonotypes with MiXCR, one entry per CDR3 protein. The sample lists just over 150,000 distinct CDR3 sequences, around 18% occurring once. Material: blood, either unsorted or a sorted T cell fraction (not recorded which). These receptors were obtained from a male donor with ankylosing spondylitis or in good health (not recorded which).

With respect to this clonotype: This may be a read error: a much more frequent sequence differs by one nucleotide. This chain uses TRBV15 with TRBJ2-3; TRBD2 might be the D (5 bases). The length of the CDR3 is 17 residues. CDR1 and CDR2 (germline): LNHNV, YYDKDF (reference sequence). The CDR3 spells CAISPFLWTSDTDTQYF. In nucleotides, the CDR3 is TGTGCCATCAGCCCGTTTTTGTGGACTTCGGACACAGATACGCAGTATTTT.

The V and J genes are TRBV2 and TRBJ2-7; D is uncertain. V lost 8 bases and J lost 7, with 12 bases in between. Germline assignment: CDR1 SNHLY and CDR2 FYNNEI. This CDR3 region has 11 residues. The CDR3 nucleotides are TGTGCCAGCTCGGTGGCTGGGGAGCAGTACTTC. Amino acid sequence: CASSVAGEQYF.

The rearrangement uses TRBV20-1 and TRBJ1-6; D might be TRBD1 (6 bases). Looked up from germline, CDR1 is DFQATT and CDR2 is SNEGSKA (reference sequence). The CDR3 contains 16 residues. Deletions cut 1 base from V and 0 bases from J, with 10 bases between. This CDR3 is CSARAGESSYNSPLHF. CDR3 sequence (DNA): TGCAGTGCTAGAGCAGGGGAGAGCTCCTATAATTCACCCCTCCACTTT.

This clonotype was observed at least ten times. This chain uses TRBV12-3 or TRBV12-4 with TRBJ1-3; perhaps TRBD1 as D (6 bases). This CDR3 spans 16 amino acids. Trimming removed 6 bases from V and 0 bases from J, with 15 bases in between. CDR3 region: CASSPDRSLSGNTIYF. DNA of the CDR3: TGTGCCAGCAGCCCCGACAGGAGCCTCTCTGGAAACACCATATATTTT.

Worth noting for this clonotype: A junction boundary mismatches the germline segment, possibly from a read error. The chain couples TRBV24-1 to TRBJ2-5, with D maybe TRBD2 (5 bases). CDR1 is KGHDR and CDR2 is SFDVKD in the germline V gene. The CDR3 consists of 13 residues. The CDR3 protein is CTTSGSSPETQYF. The CDR3, as DNA: TGTACCACCAGTGGGAGCAGTCCCGAGACCCAGTACTTC.

V and J are TRBV7-6 and TRBJ2-2; D gene unclear. Germline CDR1 is SGHVS and CDR2 is FNYEAQ. V gave up 8 bases and J gave up 4 bases, with 8 bases separating them. The CDR3 totals 12 residues. The CDR3 region is CASLMPTGELFF. For the CDR3, the DNA is TGTGCCAGCTTAATGCCCACCGGGGAGCTGTTTTTT.

This chain uses TRBV19 with TRBJ1-2; D ambiguous. V lost 2 bases and J 4 bases, leaving 8 bases between the germline ends. This CDR3 is built from 13 residues. Germline V gene lookup returns CDR1 LNHDA and CDR2 SQIVND (reference sequence). The DNA of the CDR3 is TGTGCCAGTAGTATATCCAGGATCTATGGCTACACCTTC. This sequence encodes CASSISRIYGYTF.

This clonotype was seen a few times. The gene calls are TRBV18 and TRBJ2-5; no clear D gene. V was shortened by 5 bases and J by 2 bases, with 6 bases between the two germline ends. CDR1 is KGHSH, CDR2 LQKENI, per germline. This CDR3 is 12 amino acids long. This chain's CDR3 is CASSTTQETQYF. CDR3 sequence (DNA): TGTGCCAGCTCAACTACTCAAGAGACCCAGTACTTC.

This clonotype was observed many times. The genes are TRBV2 and TRBJ1-6, with D hard to call. Germline loops: CDR1 SNHLY, CDR2 FYNNEI. The CDR3 is 10 amino acids. V was pared by 9 bases and J by 10 bases, with 7 bases between. The CDR3 sequence is CASGISPLHF. CDR3 nucleotide sequence: TGTGCCAGTGGGATCTCACCCCTCCACTTT.

To note about this clonotype: A much larger clonotype is one base distant, so this may be a read error. This chain uses TRBV20-1 with TRBJ2-3, with 13 bases aligning to TRBD2. Germline V gene sequence: CDR1 DFQATT, CDR2 SNEGSKA (reference sequence). The junction had 6 bases not matched to a gene; V was cut back by 1 base and J by 5 bases. The CDR3 totals 16 residues. CDR3 amino acids: CSARVPTSGRVDTQYF. The CDR3 nucleotides are TGCAGTGCTAGAGTACCCACTAGCGGGAGGGTAGATACGCAGTATTTT.

This clonotype was seen ten or more times. The junction does not match germline at one end; this may be a read error. The gene calls are TRBV5-1 and TRBJ1-1, with D tentatively TRBD1 (5 bases). CDR3 length equals 13 residues. Germline V gene lookup returns CDR1 SGHRS and CDR2 YFSETQ. This CDR3 is CASSFGGNTEAFF. CDR3 nucleotides: TGTGCCAGCAGTTTTGGGGGGAACACTGAAGCTTTCTTT.

This clonotype was counted ten times or more. The chain links TRBV7-9 to TRBJ1-6; D ambiguous. Germline V gene sequence: CDR1 SEHNR, CDR2 FQNEAQ (reference sequence). The length of the CDR3 is 17 residues. Trimming left V 2 bases short and J 0 bases short, with 11 bases between. The CDR3 DNA reads as TGTGCCAGCAGCTTAAAGAGGATTAGCTCCTATAATTCACCCCTCCACTTT. Protein sequence: CASSLKRISSYNSPLHF.

This clonotype has a count of ten or more. The chain has TRBV7-7 and TRBJ2-1, with D unclear. CDR3 length: 12 amino acids. In germline, CDR1 is SSHAT, CDR2 FNYEAQ (reference sequence). Trimming shortened V by 5 bases and J by 12 bases, and 14 bases separated the two germline ends. CDR3 bases: TGTGCCAGCAGCACAGACGGGCTCGTGCAGTTCTTC. This codes for CASSTDGLVQFF.

As for this clonotype: An end of the junction differs from the germline gene, which may be a read error. This rearrangement joins TRBV20-1 to TRBJ1-6; 8 bases map to TRBD1. The CDR3 covers 16 residues. Germline CDR1 is DFQATT and CDR2 is SNEGSKA (reference sequence). CDR3 DNA: TGCAGTGCTCGAGACCCCAGGGGGCAGTTTGAGTCACCCCTCCACTTT. It codes for CSARDPRGQFESPLHF.

This clonotype has at least ten counts. This chain links TRBV20-1 with TRBJ2-6; D unclear. The CDR3 is 14 residues long. From germline, CDR1 is DFQATT and CDR2 SNEGSKA (reference sequence). V was clipped by 3 bases and J by 0 bases, with 6 bases between them. The CDR3 region is CSASLSSGANVLTF. The CDR3 bases are TGCAGTGCTAGTTTGTCCTCTGGGGCCAACGTCCTGACTTTC.

This clonotype was recorded at least ten times. The CDR3 region has the DNA TGCGCCAGCAGCACATACAGGGGAGGAGGCACTGAAGCTTTCTTT. Its translation: CASSTYRGGGTEAFF. The chain is built from TRBV5-1 and TRBJ1-1, with 7 bases matching TRBD1. With V trimmed by 4 bases and J by 4 bases, 10 bases remained unmatched. The CDR3 is made up of 15 amino acids. Germline V lookup: CDR1 SGHRS, CDR2 YFSETQ.

V is TRBV5-6 and J is TRBJ1-1, with D uncertain. Looked up from germline, CDR1 is SGHDT and CDR2 is YYEEEE. CDR3 length: 13 residues. V lost 2 bases to trimming and J lost 0 bases, with 5 bases between them. The CDR3 here is CASSFQLNTEAFF. The CDR3 DNA follows: TGTGCCAGCAGCTTCCAGTTGAACACTGAAGCTTTCTTT.

This clonotype was detected many times. The chain uses TRBV28 and TRBJ2-5, with D unresolved. CDR3 size: 14 residues. V was cut by 5 bases and J by 1 base, with 11 bases left in between. CDR1 and CDR2 from the germline V gene are MDHEN and SYDVKM. CDR3 amino acids: CASSPITVQETQYF. The DNA for the CDR3 is TGTGCCAGCAGTCCGATCACGGTCCAAGAGACCCAGTACTTC. The whole variable domain, filled in from reference TRBV28 and TRBJ2-5, reads DVKVTQSSRYLVKRTGEKVFLECVQDMDHENMFWYRQDPGLGLRLIYFSYDVKMKEKGDIPEGYSVSREKKERFSLILESASTNQTSMYLCASSPITVQETQYFGPGTRLLVL.

As regards this clonotype: The CDR3 ends on some other residue instead of the conserved phenylalanine or tryptophan, so this is likely a read error. The V call is TRBV5-1, the J call TRBJ2-7; TRBD2 agrees at 13 bases. Germline values: CDR1 SGHRS, CDR2 YFSETQ. The CDR3 has 16 amino acids. V dropped 1 base and J dropped 4; count of bases not matched to a gene: 5. CDR3 loop: CASSLTSGRAGYEQYL. Here the CDR3 DNA reads TGCGCCAGCAGCTTGACTAGCGGGAGGGCGGGATACGAGCAGTACCTC.